The sequence of this TCR beta chain was determined in a study of blood T cells in healthy people across ages. PCR was performed a second time for about 7 to 11 cycles using a sample-barcoded 5' primer and a J-beta primer mix. TCRdb itself ran the 5' RACE reads through MiXCR, one entry per CDR3 protein. Counted here are some 760,000 distinct CDR3 sequences, approximately 25% occurring once; the ten biggest clones make up roughly 3.8%. Extraction yielded at least 6 micrograms of total RNA per sample. With V trimmed by 3 bases and J by 0 bases, 6 bases remained unmatched. The CDR3 has 16 residues. The study's findings and limits: Possibly confounding the expanded clonotype changes was the fact that donor CMV status was unknown.

Comments on this clonotype: What it recognizes is unknown.

The same specimen was also included in a second study, on T cells of mothers and their children. That source notes: Nine systemically healthy Caucasian donors: three mothers, six children. Biologically related mothers and children overlapped slightly more than unrelated pairs, a non-significant difference.

The J gene is TRBJ2-7, the V gene TRBV12-3 or TRBV12-4, with 9 bases fitting TRBD2. The sequence came from a boy under 18 in good health. The specimen was blood. DNA of the CDR3: TGTGCCAGCAGTTTTATGACTAGCGGAGACTCCTACGAGCAGTACTTC. Translation gives CASSFMTSGDSYEQYF.